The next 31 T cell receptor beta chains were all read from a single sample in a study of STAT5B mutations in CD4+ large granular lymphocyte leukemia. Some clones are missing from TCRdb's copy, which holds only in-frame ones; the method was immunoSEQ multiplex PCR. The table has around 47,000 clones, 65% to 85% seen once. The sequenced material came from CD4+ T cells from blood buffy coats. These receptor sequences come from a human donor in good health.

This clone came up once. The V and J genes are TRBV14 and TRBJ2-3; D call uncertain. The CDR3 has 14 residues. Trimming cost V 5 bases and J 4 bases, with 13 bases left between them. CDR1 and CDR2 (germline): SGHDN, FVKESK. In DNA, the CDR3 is TGTGCCAGCAGCTCTCTAGGAAATGCAGATACGCAGTATTTT. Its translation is CASSSLGNADTQYF.

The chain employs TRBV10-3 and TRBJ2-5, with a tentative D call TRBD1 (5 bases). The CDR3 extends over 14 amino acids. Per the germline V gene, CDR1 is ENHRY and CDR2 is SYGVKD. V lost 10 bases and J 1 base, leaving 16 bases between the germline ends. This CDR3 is CATKDDSAQETQYF. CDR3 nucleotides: TGTGCCACCAAAGACGACAGTGCCCAAGAGACCCAGTACTTC.

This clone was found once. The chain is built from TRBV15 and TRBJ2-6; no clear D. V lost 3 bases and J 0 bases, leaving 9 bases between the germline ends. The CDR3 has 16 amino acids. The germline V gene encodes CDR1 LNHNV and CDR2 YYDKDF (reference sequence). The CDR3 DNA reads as TGTGCCACCAGCAGGAGACTGGTCTCTGGGGCCAACGTCCTGACTTTC. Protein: CATSRRLVSGANVLTF.

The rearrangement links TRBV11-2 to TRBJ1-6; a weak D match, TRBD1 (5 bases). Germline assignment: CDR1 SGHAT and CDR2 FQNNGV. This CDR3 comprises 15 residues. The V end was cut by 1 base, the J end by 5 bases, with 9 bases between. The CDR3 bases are TGTGCCAGCAGCTTAGGGCGGGGCAATAATTCACCCCTCCACTTT. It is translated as CASSLGRGNNSPLHF. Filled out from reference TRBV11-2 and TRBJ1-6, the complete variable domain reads EAGVAQSPRYKIIEKRQSVAFWCNPISGHATLYWYQQILGQGPKLLIQFQNNGVVDDSQLPKDRFSAERLKGVDSTLKIQPAKLEDSAVYLCASSLGRGNNSPLHFGNGTRLTVT.

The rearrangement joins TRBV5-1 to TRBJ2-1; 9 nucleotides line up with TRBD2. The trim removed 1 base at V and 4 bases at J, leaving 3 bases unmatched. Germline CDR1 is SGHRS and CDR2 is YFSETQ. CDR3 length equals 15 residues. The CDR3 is CASSLLAGEYNEQFF. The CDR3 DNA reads TGCGCCAGCAGCTTGTTAGCGGGGGAGTACAATGAGCAGTTCTTC.

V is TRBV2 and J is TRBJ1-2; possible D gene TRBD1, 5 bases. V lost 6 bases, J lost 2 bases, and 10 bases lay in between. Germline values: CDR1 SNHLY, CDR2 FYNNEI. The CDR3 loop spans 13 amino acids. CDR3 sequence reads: CASSLDTNYGYTF. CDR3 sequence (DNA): TGTGCCAGCAGCTTGGACACAAACTATGGCTACACCTTC.

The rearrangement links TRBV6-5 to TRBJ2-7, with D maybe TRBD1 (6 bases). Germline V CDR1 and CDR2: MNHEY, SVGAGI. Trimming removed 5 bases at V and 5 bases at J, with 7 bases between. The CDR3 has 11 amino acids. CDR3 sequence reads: CASSRQDEQYF. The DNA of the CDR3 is TGTGCCAGCAGTCGACAGGACGAGCAGTACTTC.

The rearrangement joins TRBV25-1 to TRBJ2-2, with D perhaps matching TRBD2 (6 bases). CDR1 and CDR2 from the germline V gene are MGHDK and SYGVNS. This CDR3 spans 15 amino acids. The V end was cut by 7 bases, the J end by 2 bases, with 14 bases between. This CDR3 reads CASMQHGTNTGELFF. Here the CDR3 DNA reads TGTGCCAGCATGCAACACGGGACTAACACCGGGGAGCTGTTTTTT.

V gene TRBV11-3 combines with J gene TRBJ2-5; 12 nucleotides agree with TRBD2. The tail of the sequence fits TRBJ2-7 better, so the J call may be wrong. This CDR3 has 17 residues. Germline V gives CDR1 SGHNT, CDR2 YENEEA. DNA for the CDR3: TGTGCCAGCAGCCCCCGGACTAGCGGGACCGAGTCCTACGAGCAGTACTTC. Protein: CASSPRTSGTESYEQYF.

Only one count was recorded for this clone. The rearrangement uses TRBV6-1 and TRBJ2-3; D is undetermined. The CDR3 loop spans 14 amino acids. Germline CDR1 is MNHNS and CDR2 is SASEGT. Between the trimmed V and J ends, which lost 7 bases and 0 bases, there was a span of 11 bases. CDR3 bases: TGTGCCAGCACCCAAGTGCGGAGCACAGATACGCAGTATTTT. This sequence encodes CASTQVRSTDTQYF.

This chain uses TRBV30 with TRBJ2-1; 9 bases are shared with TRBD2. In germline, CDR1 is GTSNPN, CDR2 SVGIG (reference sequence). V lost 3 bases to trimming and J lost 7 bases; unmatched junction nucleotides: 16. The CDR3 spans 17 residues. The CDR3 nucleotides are TGTGCCTGGAGACCGCAATTTCTGCGGGAGGGCCGTAATGAGCAGTTCTTC. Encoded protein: CAWRPQFLREGRNEQFF.

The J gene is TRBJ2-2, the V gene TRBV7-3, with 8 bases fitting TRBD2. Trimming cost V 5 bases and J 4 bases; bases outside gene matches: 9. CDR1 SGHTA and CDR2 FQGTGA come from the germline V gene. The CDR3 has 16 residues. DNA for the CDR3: TGTGCCAGCAGCCTAAGGGGACTAGGTCCCACCGGGGAGCTGTTTTTT. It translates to CASSLRGLGPTGELFF.

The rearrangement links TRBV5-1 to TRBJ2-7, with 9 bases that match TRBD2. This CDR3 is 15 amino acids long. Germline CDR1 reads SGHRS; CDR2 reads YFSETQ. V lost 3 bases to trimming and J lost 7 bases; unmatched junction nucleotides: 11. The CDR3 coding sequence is TGCGCCAGCAGCTCATCAGGCGGGAGGGCGGATGAGCAGTACTTC. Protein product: CASSSSGGRADEQYF.

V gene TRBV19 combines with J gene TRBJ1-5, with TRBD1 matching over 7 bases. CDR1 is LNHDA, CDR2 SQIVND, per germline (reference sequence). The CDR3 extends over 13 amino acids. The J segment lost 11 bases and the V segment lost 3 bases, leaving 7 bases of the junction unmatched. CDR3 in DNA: TGTGCCAGTAGTATTGAAAGGGACAGCACCCAGCATTTT. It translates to CASSIERDSTQHF.

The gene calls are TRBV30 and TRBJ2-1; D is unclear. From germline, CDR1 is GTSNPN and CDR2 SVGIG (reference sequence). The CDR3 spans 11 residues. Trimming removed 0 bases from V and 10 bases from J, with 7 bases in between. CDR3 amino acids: CAWSVHREQFF. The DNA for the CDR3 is TGTGCCTGGAGTGTACATCGGGAGCAGTTCTTC.

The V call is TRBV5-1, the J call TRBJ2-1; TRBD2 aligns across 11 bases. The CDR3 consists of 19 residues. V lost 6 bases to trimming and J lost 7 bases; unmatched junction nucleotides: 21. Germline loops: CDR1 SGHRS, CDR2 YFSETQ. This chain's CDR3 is CASTTTFQSGTSGSNEQFF. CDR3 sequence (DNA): TGCGCCAGCACCACTACTTTTCAATCCGGGACTAGCGGTTCAAATGAGCAGTTCTTC.

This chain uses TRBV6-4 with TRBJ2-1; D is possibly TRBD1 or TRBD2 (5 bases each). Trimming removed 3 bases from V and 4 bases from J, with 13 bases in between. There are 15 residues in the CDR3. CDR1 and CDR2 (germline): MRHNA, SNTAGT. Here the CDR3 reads CASSEDGTPYNEQFF. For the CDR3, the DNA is TGTGCCAGCAGTGAGGACGGGACCCCTTACAATGAGCAGTTCTTC.

CDR3 bases: TGTGCCAGTAGTATCGAACGGTCTAATGAAAAACTGTTTTTT. This encodes CASSIERSNEKLFF. V is TRBV19 and J is TRBJ1-4, with no clear D. The CDR3 sequence is 14 residues long. The germline V gene has CDR1 LNHDA and CDR2 SQIVND (reference sequence). V dropped 3 bases and J dropped 3 bases, with 8 bases sitting between them.

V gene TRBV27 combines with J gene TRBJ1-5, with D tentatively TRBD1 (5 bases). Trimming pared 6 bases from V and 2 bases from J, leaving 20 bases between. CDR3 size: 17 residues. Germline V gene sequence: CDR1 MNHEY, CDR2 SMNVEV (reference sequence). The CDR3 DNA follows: TGTGCCAGCAGCAAGGGACTCCTCGATCGGGGCAATCAGCCCCAGCATTTT. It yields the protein CASSKGLLDRGNQPQHF.

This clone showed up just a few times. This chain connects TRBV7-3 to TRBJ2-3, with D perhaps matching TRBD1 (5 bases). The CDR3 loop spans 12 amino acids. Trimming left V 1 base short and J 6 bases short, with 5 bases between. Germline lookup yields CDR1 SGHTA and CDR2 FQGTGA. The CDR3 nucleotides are TGTGCCAGCAGCTTAAAGGGGGATACGCAGTATTTT. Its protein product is CASSLKGDTQYF.

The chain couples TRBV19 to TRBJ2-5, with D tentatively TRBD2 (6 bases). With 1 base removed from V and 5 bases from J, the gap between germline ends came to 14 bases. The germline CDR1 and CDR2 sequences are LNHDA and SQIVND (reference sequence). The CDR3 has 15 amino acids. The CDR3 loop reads CASSIGGGVGETQYF. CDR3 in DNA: TGTGCCAGTAGTATAGGAGGAGGGGTAGGGGAGACCCAGTACTTC.

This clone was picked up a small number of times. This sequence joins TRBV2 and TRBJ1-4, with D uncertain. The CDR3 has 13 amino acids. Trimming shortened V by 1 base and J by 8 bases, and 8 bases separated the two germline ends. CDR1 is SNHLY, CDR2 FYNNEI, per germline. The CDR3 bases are TGTGCCAGCAGTGAAGTGTCTGGGGAAAAACTGTTTTTT. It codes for CASSEVSGEKLFF.

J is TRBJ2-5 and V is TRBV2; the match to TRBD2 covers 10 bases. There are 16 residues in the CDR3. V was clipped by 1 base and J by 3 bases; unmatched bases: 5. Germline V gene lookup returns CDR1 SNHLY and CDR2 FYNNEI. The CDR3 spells CASSEGSGGREETQYF. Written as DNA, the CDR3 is TGTGCCAGCAGTGAAGGTAGCGGGGGGAGAGAAGAGACCCAGTACTTC.

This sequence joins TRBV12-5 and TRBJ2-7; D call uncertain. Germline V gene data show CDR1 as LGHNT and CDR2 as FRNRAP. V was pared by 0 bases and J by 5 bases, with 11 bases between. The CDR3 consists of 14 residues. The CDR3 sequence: CASGLVPRRNEQYF. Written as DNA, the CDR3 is TGTGCTAGTGGTTTGGTACCGCGGCGGAACGAGCAGTACTTC.

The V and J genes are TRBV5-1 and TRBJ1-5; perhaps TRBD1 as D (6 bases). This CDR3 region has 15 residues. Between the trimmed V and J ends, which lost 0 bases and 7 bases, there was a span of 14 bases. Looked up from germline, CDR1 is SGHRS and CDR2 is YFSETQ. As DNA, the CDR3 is TGCGCCAGCAGCTTGGGGTCGGGGGGCGGACAGCCCCAGCATTTT. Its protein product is CASSLGSGGGQPQHF.

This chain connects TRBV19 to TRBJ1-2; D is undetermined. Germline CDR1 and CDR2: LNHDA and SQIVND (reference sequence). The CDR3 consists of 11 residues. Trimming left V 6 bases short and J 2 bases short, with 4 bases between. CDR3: CASRQNYGYTF. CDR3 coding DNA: TGTGCCAGTAGACAGAACTATGGCTACACCTTC.

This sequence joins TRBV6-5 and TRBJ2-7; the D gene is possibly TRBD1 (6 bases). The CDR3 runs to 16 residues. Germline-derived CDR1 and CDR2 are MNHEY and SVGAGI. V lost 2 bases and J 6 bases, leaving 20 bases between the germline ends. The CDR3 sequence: CASSYGYRENPSEQYF. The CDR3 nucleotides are TGTGCCAGCAGTTACGGCTACAGGGAAAATCCCTCCGAGCAGTACTTC.

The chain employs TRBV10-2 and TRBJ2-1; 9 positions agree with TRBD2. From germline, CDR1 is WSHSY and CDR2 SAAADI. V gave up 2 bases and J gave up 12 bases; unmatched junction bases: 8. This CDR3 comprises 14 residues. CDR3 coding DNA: TGCGCCAGCAGTGAGGAGATAGCGGGAGTGATGCAGTTCTTC. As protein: CASSEEIAGVMQFF.

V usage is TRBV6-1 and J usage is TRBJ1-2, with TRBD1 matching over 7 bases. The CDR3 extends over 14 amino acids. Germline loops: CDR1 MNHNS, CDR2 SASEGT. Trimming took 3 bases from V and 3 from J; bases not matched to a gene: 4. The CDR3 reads CASSDRGGYYGYTF. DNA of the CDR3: TGTGCCAGCAGTGACAGGGGGGGGTACTATGGCTACACCTTC.

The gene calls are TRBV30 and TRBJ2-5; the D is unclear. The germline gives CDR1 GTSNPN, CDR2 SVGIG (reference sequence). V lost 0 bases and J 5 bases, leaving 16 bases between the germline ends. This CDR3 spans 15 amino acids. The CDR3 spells CAWSVLRHSRETQYF. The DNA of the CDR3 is TGTGCCTGGAGTGTACTCAGACATTCGAGGGAGACCCAGTACTTC.

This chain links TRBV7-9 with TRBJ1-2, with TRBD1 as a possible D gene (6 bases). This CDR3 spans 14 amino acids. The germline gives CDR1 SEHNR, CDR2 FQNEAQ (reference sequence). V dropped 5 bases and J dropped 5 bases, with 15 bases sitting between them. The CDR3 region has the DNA TGTGCCAGCAGCCGGAGGGAGGGGACATATGGCTACACCTTC. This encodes CASSRREGTYGYTF.